These 14 T cell receptor beta chains share one sample of origin, sequenced in a study of blood T cell repertoires in COVID-19. The assay was immunoSEQ multiplex PCR, and TCRdb's table has in-frame clones only and misses some. The sample records about 280,000 clones, around 86% being singletons. The sequenced sample was peripheral blood. Every receptor here comes from a human donor in a cohort sampled during active COVID-19.

The chain combines TRBV29-1 with TRBJ2-3; D is unclear. CDR1 is SQVTM and CDR2 is ANQGSEA in the germline V gene. The germline V and J ends were trimmed by 7 bases and 2 bases, with 13 bases remaining between them. The CDR3 runs 13 residues. The CDR3 DNA follows: TGCAGCGCGGAAGGAGACGCCACAGATACGCAGTATTTT. This sequence encodes CSAEGDATDTQYF.

The rearrangement links TRBV12-5 to TRBJ2-2; D may be TRBD1 (6 bases). The CDR3 runs to 13 residues. Germline V gene sequence: CDR1 LGHNT, CDR2 FRNRAP. V lost 8 bases and J lost 6, with 13 bases in between. CDR3 sequence (DNA): TGTGCTAGTCAGGGGAGCCGGGCCGGGGAGCTGTTTTTT. Protein: CASQGSRAGELFF.

The count of this clone is one. This chain uses TRBV10-3 with TRBJ2-3; D perhaps matches TRBD2 (5 bases). The V end lost 10 bases, the J end lost 1 base, and 9 bases lay between the germline ends. This CDR3 is 12 amino acids long. Germline V gene sequence: CDR1 ENHRY, CDR2 SYGVKD. DNA of the CDR3: TGTGCCACCGAGGGCGGCACAGATACGCAGTATTTT. It encodes CATEGGTDTQYF.

The rearrangement links TRBV28 to TRBJ1-2, with D maybe TRBD1 (6 bases). The CDR3 runs 15 residues. Germline-derived CDR1 and CDR2 are MDHEN and SYDVKM. Between the trimmed V and J ends, which lost 4 bases and 5 bases, there was a span of 17 bases. CDR3 coding DNA: TGTGCCAGCAGTTGGGGGGGCGCAGAATCTTATGGCTACACCTTC. Protein sequence: CASSWGGAESYGYTF.

CDR3 sequence reads: CASSSKGGEGVGEQFF. The CDR3 nucleotides are TGTGCCAGCAGCTCTAAAGGTGGGGAGGGTGTCGGTGAGCAGTTCTTC. J is TRBJ2-1 and V is TRBV7-8; 7 bases are a match to TRBD2. V gave up 4 bases and J gave up 9 bases; unmatched junction bases: 15. CDR3 length equals 16 residues. Germline V gene lookup returns CDR1 SGHVS and CDR2 FQNEAQ.

The chain uses TRBV7-2 and TRBJ1-3; D is perhaps TRBD1 (6 bases). The germline gives CDR1 SGHTA, CDR2 FQGNSA. V lost 6 bases and J lost 4, with 16 bases in between. The CDR3 has 15 amino acids. The CDR3 region is CASSSQGGTGNTIYF. CDR3 DNA sequence: TGTGCCAGCAGTTCCCAAGGGGGTACCGGAAACACCATATATTTT.

This chain connects TRBV15 to TRBJ2-7; weak D call: TRBD2 (6 bases). The CDR3 is made up of 15 amino acids. The V gene's germline CDR1 is LNHNV and CDR2 YYDKDF (reference sequence). V lost 1 base and J 6 bases, leaving 16 bases between the germline ends. The CDR3 region has the DNA TGTGCCACCAGCAGAGGTACATGGGACTCAGGCGAGCAGTACTTC. It translates to CATSRGTWDSGEQYF. Variable domain in full (rest from reference TRBV15 and TRBJ2-7): DAMVIQNPRYQVTQFGKPVTLSCSQTLNHNVMYWYQQKSSQAPKLLFHYYDKDFNNEADTPDNFQSRRPNTSFCFLDIRSPGLGDTAMYLCATSRGTWDSGEQYFGPGTRLTVT.

The genes are TRBV18 and TRBJ1-6; D gene unclear. Trimming removed 6 bases from V and 1 base from J, with 16 bases in between. The CDR3 contains 17 residues. CDR1 is KGHSH, CDR2 LQKENI, per germline. The CDR3 region is CASSGRPVQSYNSPLHF. Here the CDR3 DNA reads TGTGCCAGCTCCGGCAGGCCCGTACAGTCCTATAATTCACCCCTCCACTTT. Full variable domain (rest looked up from reference TRBV18 and TRBJ1-6): NAGVMQNPRHLVRRRGQEARLRCSPMKGHSHVYWYRQLPEEGLKFMVYLQKENIIDESGMPKERFSAEFPKEGPSILRIQQVVRGDSAAYFCASSGRPVQSYNSPLHFGNGTRLTVT.

The chain links TRBV6-5 to TRBJ1-4; no clear D gene. This CDR3 is 13 amino acids long. V was clipped by 4 bases and J by 8 bases, with 11 bases between them. Germline assignment: CDR1 MNHEY and CDR2 SVGAGI. For the CDR3, the DNA is TGTGCCAGCAGTTCTGGATTCGGGGAAAAACTGTTTTTT. It is translated as CASSSGFGEKLFF.

The chain recombines TRBV2 with TRBJ2-7; TRBD1 is a possible D gene (7 bases). The CDR3 extends over 15 amino acids. CDR1 and CDR2 from the germline V gene are SNHLY and FYNNEI. Deletions cut 3 bases from V and 6 bases from J, with 18 bases between. The CDR3 sequence: CASSDEEGALLEQYF. The CDR3 region has the DNA TGTGCCAGCAGTGATGAGGAGGGGGCTCTCCTCGAGCAGTACTTC.

The chain joins TRBV7-8 to TRBJ1-1; 10 nucleotides line up with TRBD1. CDR3 length equals 14 residues. With 5 bases clipped from V and 7 bases from J, the junction kept 7 bases outside the gene matches. CDR1 and CDR2 (germline): SGHVS, FQNEAQ. The CDR3 bases are TGTGCCAGCAGCCGAGGACAGGGGGTTGTTGAAGCTTTCTTT. Amino acid sequence: CASSRGQGVVEAFF.

The rearrangement joins TRBV7-9 to TRBJ2-7; the match to TRBD1 covers 9 bases. Looked up from germline, CDR1 is SEHNR and CDR2 is FQNEAQ (reference sequence). The CDR3 sequence is 14 residues long. V lost 5 bases, J lost 9 bases, and 11 bases stayed unmatched. The CDR3 sequence: CASSEGQGPFGQYF. Written as DNA, the CDR3 is TGTGCCAGCAGCGAGGGACAGGGACCCTTTGGGCAGTACTTC.

This clone was seen once. This chain connects TRBV7-9 to TRBJ2-4, with TRBD2 identical over 7 bases. This CDR3 spans 15 amino acids. Germline values: CDR1 SEHNR, CDR2 FQNEAQ (reference sequence). V was clipped by 0 bases and J by 2 bases; unmatched bases: 1. The CDR3 DNA sequence: TGTGCCAGCAGCTTAGCGGGAGGGCCCAAAAACATTCAGTACTTC. Translation: CASSLAGGPKNIQYF. Looking up the rest from reference TRBV7-9 and TRBJ2-4 gives the full variable domain: DTGVSQNPRHKITKRGQNVTFRCDPISEHNRLYWYRQTLGQGPEFLTYFQNEAQLEKSRLLSDRFSAERPKGSFSTLEIQRTEQGDSAMYLCASSLAGGPKNIQYFGAGTRLSVL.

The genes are TRBV5-4 and TRBJ1-4, with D perhaps matching TRBD1 (6 bases). Trimming shortened V by 4 bases and J by 4 bases, and 8 bases separated the two germline ends. Per germline, CDR1 SGHNT and CDR2 YYREEE (reference sequence). This CDR3 has 13 amino acids. CDR3 loop: CASSQDSNEKLFF. The CDR3 nucleotides read TGTGCCAGCAGCCAGGACAGTAATGAAAAACTGTTTTTT.